Here is one T cell receptor (beta chain) with its context. The antigen remains unidentified. The data originate from a study of shared clonotypes between healthy human individuals. Whole-study context: Two women and three men aged 18 to 49 made up the donors. Study findings and constraints: Relative to clonotypes present in all four donors, those not shared had lower generation probabilities.

The method was immunoSEQ multiplex PCR; TCRdb's version includes in-frame clones alone and lacks a portion of them. The sample has some 2,400,000 clones; 90% to 97% are singletons. Sequenced material: naive CD4+ T cells sorted from blood. The subset was: CD45RA+ positively selected. This sequence was found in a young man in good health.

The CDR3 bases are TGTGCCAGCAGCGCCATCACCGGGGGCTACACCTTC. Translation: CASSAITGGYTF. The chain recombines TRBV5-6 with TRBJ1-2; unclear D gene. The CDR3 is 12 amino acids. V lost 4 bases and J 8 bases, leaving 12 bases between the germline ends. Germline values: CDR1 SGHDT, CDR2 YYEEEE.